This TCR beta chain was captured in a study of blood T cell repertoires in COVID-19. Study in general: The origin of the acute and convalescent COVID-19 samples was the United States, Italy and Spain. In each case, the material was cDNA or gDNA derived from T cells, B-cell-depleted T cells, or PBMCs.

The CDR3 totals 15 residues. Germline V gene sequence: CDR1 KGHSH, CDR2 LQKENI. V lost 3 bases, J lost 6 bases, and 17 bases lay in between. Original data processing: Quantification of nucleated cells was approximated via reference gene primer amplification. The data were produced by immunoSEQ multiplex PCR, yet TCRdb's version contains in-frame clones alone and is incomplete. V and J calls and clone size are those listed in that table; D and trimming were worked out from the DNA. The sample comprises 150,000 to 200,000 clones, around 83% of which are singletons, and 6.5% to 9% rests with the top ten. This clone was counted between two and nine times.

This receptor was obtained from a woman in her sixties or seventies with acute or convalescent COVID-19. Material: peripheral blood. The V gene is TRBV18, the J gene TRBJ1-2; maybe TRBD1 (5 bases). The CDR3 DNA is TGTGCCAGCTCACCTACGGACATGGGCCTCCATGGCTACACCTTC. It encodes CASSPTDMGLHGYTF.